This TCR beta chain was sequenced in a study of T-cell memory formation after mild COVID-19. The V gene lost 2 bases and the J gene lost 7 bases, with 3 bases spanning the gap. Germline values: CDR1 SGHTA, CDR2 FQGTGA. The CDR3 has 11 amino acids. TCRdb itself ran the 5' RACE reads through MiXCR, one entry per CDR3 protein. The sample has 250,000 to 300,000 distinct CDR3 sequences, roughly 18% seen once. The genes are TRBV7-3 and TRBJ1-5; D gene ambiguous. The sample consisted of PBMCs or a T cell subset sorted from them (not recorded which). The clonotype originates from a man between 18 and 35 years old who had mild COVID-19 (a few samples of this study predate the infection). Cell type and time point are not known. The CDR3 loop is CASSLQQPQHF. The CDR3 nucleotides are TGTGCCAGCAGCTTACAGCAGCCCCAGCATTTT.